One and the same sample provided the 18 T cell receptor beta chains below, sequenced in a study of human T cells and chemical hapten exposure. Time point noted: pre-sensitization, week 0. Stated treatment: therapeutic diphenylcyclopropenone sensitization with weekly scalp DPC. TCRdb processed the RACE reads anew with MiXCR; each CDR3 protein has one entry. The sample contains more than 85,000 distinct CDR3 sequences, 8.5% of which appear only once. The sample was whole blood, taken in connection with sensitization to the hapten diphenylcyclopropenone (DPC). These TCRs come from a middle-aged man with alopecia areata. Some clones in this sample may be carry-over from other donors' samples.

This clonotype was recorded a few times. The CDR3 DNA follows: TGTGCCAGCAGCTTAACAGCGAACACTGAAGCTTTCTTT. Translation gives CASSLTANTEAFF. The J gene is TRBJ1-1, the V gene TRBV7-8; D is unclear. Germline assignment: CDR1 SGHVS and CDR2 FQNEAQ. Trimming removed 2 bases at V and 1 base at J, with 5 bases between. The CDR3 loop spans 13 amino acids. The full variable domain, in which reference TRBV7-8 and TRBJ1-1 provide the parts outside the CDR3, is GAGVSQSPRYKVAKRGQDVALRCDPISGHVSLFWYQQALGQGPEFLTYFQNEAQLDKSGLPSDRFFAERPEGSVSTLKIQRTQQEDSAVYLCASSLTANTEAFFGQGTRLTVV.

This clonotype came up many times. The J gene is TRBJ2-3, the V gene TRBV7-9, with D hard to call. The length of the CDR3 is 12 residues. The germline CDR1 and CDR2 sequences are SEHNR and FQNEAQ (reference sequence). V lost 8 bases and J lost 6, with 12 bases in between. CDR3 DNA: TGTGCCAGCGGATTAGCTGGGGATACGCAGTATTTT. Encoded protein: CASGLAGDTQYF.

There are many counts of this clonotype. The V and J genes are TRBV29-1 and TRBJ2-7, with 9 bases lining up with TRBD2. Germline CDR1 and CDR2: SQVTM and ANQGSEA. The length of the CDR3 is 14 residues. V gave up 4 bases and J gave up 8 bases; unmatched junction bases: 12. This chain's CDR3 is CSVVVTSGNAKQYV. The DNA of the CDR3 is TGCAGCGTTGTAGTGACTAGCGGCAATGCCAAGCAGTACGTC.

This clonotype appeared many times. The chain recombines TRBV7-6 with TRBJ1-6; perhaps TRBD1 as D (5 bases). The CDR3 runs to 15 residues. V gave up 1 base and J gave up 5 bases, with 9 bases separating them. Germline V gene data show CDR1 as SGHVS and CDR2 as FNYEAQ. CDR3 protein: CASSLERGHNSPLHF. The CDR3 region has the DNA TGTGCCAGCAGCTTAGAGAGGGGACATAATTCACCCCTCCACTTT.

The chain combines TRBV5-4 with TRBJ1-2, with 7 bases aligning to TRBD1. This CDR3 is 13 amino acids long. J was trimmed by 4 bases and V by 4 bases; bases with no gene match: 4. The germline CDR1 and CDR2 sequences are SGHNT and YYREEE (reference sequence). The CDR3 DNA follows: TGTGCCAGCAGCCAGACAGGGATCTATGGCTACACCTTC. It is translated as CASSQTGIYGYTF.

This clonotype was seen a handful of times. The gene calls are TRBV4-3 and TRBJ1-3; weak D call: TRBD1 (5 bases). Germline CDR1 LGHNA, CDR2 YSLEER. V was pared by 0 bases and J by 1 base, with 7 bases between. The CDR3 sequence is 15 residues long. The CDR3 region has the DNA TGCGCCAGCAGCCAAGATGGGGGTTCTGGAAACACCATATATTTT. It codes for CASSQDGGSGNTIYF.

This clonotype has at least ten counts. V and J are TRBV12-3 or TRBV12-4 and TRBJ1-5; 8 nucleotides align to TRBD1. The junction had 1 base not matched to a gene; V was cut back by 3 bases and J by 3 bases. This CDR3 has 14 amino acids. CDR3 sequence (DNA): TGTGCCAGCAGTTTGACAGGGGTCAATCAGCCCCAGCATTTT. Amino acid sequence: CASSLTGVNQPQHF.

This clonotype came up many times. The CDR3 DNA reads as TGCGCCAGCAGCTTAGACAGGGGTGGTGAGCAGTACTTC. It yields the protein CASSLDRGGEQYF. The chain links TRBV5-1 to TRBJ2-7; 8 bases agree with TRBD1. Per germline, CDR1 SGHRS and CDR2 YFSETQ. V trimming: 2 bases; J trimming: 7 bases; junction bases outside the gene matches: 5. The CDR3 loop spans 13 amino acids.

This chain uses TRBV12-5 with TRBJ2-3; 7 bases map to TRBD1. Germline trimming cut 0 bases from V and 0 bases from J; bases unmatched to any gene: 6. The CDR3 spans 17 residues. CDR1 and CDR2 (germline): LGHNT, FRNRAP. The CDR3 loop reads CASGLVQEGASTDTQYF. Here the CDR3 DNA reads TGTGCTAGTGGTTTGGTACAAGAGGGGGCTAGCACAGATACGCAGTATTTT.

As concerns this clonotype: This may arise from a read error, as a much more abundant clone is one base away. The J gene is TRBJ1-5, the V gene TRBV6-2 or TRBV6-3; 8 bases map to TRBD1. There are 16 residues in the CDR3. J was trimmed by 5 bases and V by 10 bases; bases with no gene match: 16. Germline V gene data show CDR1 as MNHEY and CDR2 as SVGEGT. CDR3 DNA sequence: TGTGCCAACAGCAGCAGCGACAGGGGTTTTTATCAGCCCCAGCATTTT. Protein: CANSSSDRGFYQPQHF.

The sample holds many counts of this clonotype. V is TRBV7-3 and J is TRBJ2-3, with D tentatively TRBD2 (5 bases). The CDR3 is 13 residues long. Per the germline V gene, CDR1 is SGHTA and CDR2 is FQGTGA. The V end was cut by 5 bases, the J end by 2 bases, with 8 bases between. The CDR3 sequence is CASSTRPTDTQYF. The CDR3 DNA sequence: TGTGCCAGCAGCACTAGACCCACAGATACGCAGTATTTT.

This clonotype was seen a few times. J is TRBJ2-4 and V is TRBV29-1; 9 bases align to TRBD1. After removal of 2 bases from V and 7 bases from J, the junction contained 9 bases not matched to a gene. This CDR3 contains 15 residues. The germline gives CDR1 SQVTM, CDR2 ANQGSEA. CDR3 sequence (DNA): TGCAGCGTTGAACCCTCGGGGACAGGGCCCAACATTCAGTACTTC. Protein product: CSVEPSGTGPNIQYF.

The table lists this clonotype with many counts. This chain's CDR3 is CSAIAGVIEDTQYF. The CDR3 DNA follows: TGCAGTGCTATAGCGGGAGTAATTGAAGATACGCAGTATTTT. The chain recombines TRBV20-1 with TRBJ2-3; TRBD2 matches 9 bases. V trimming: 4 bases; J trimming: 5 bases; junction bases outside the gene matches: 7. CDR3 length equals 14 residues. CDR1 DFQATT and CDR2 SNEGSKA come from the germline V gene (reference sequence).

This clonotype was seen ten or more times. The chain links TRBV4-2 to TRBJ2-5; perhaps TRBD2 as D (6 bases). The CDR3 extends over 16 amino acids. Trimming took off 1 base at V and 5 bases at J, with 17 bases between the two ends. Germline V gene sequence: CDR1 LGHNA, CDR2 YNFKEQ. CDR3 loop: CASSQVEGGALETQYF. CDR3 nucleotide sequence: TGTGCCAGCAGCCAAGTAGAGGGAGGCGCTCTTGAGACCCAGTACTTC.

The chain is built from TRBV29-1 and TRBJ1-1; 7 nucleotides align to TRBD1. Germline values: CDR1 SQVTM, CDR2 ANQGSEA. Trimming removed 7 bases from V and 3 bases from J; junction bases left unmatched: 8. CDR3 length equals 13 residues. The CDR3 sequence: CSAHRGQDTEAFF. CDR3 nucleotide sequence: TGCAGCGCGCACAGGGGCCAAGACACTGAAGCTTTCTTT.

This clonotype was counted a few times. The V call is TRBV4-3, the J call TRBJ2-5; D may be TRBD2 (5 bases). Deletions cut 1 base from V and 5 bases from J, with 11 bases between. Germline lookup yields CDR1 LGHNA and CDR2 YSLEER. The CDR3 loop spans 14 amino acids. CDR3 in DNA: TGCGCCAGCAGCCAAGGTAGAACGGGGGAGACCCAGTACTTC. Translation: CASSQGRTGETQYF.

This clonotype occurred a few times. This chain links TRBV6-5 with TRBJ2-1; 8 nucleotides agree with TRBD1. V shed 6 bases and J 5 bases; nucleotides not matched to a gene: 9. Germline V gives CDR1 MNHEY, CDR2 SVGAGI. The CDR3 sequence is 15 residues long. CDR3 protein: CASRPTGGLHNEQFF. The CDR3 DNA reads TGTGCCAGCAGGCCTACAGGGGGTCTCCACAATGAGCAGTTCTTC.

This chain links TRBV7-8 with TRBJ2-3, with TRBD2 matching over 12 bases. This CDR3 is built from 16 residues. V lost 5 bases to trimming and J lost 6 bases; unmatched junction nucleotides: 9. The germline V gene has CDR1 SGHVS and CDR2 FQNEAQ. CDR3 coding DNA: TGTGCCAGCAGCAGCGGACTAGCGGGGAAATACGATACGCAGTATTTT. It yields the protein CASSSGLAGKYDTQYF.